A selection of T cell receptor beta chains follows, all from one sample in a study of blood T cell repertoires in COVID-19. TCRdb keeps only in-frame clones here, not all; method: immunoSEQ multiplex PCR. The table records a few hundred thousand clones, over 75% of them present only once. The sequencing input was peripheral blood. These TCRs come from a woman aged 45-65 years with acute or convalescent COVID-19. CDR3s leave out the opening cysteine and the closing phenylalanine or tryptophan.

j_call v_call cdr3_aa
TRBJ2-5 TRBV19 ASSFRGLQETQY
TRBJ2-7 TRBV7-3 ASSLMATGASYEQY
TRBJ2-7 TRBV6-4 ASSPNSGRYEQY
TRBJ2-7 TRBV12-3/TRBV12-4 ASSLVYLDEQY
TRBJ1-1 TRBV7-3 ASSADRYNLAF
TRBJ1-2 TRBV4-1 ASSQVGSEFYGYT
TRBJ2-1 TRBV7-8 ASIRTSGYNEQF
TRBJ1-4 TRBV3-1/TRBV3-2 ASSQDLGATNEKLF
TRBJ2-2 TRBV19 ASSRQGRTGELF
TRBJ1-2 TRBV28 ASSFRDYGYT
TRBJ2-7 TRBV30 AWNIPRGTYEQY
TRBJ2-7 TRBV6-2/TRBV6-3 ASSYFRQAPYEQY
TRBJ2-7 TRBV9 ASSVVGLAGDEQY
TRBJ1-5 TRBV13 ASSFGPDQPQH
TRBJ2-1 TRBV28 ASTTGLANYNEQF
TRBJ2-2 TRBV3-1/TRBV3-2 ASSLHRDRGFQLAGELF
TRBJ2-1 TRBV19 ASSVRDSPYNEQF
TRBJ1-1 TRBV18 ASSPGTSMNTEAF
TRBJ2-2 TRBV7-2 ASSPRFGELF
TRBJ2-7 TRBV7-9 ASSLVSGSYEQY
TRBJ2-7 TRBV9 ASSPDRGYEQY
TRBJ2-7 TRBV27 ASSARDSTIYEQY
TRBJ2-7 TRBV29-1 SVEEGTFEQY
TRBJ2-5 TRBV5-1 ASSSDRVQETQY
TRBJ1-1 TRBV20-1 SASDKGRAGKEAF
TRBJ1-5 TRBV18 ASSRGTTSNQPQH
TRBJ2-1 TRBV28 ASGLAEDNEQF
TRBJ1-1 TRBV18 ASSRNSGVDTEAF
TRBJ1-1 TRBV4-2 ASSQLDYTPGTEAF
TRBJ1-3 TRBV6-5 ASSYSRVSGTIY
TRBJ2-2 TRBV6-2/TRBV6-3 ASSSIRQITGELF
TRBJ1-2 TRBV28 ASRTGEQYYGYT
TRBJ2-5 TRBV4-3 ASSPRGTSGLQETQY
TRBJ1-1 TRBV10-3 AISATGTDTEAF
TRBJ1-4 TRBV13 ASSSLTAEEKLF
TRBJ2-3 TRBV6-6 ASSPSGGGTDTQY
TRBJ2-7 TRBV18 ASSTSGLPVSYEQY
TRBJ1-4 TRBV6-6 ASSHIRDNEKLF
TRBJ1-4 TRBV4-1 ASSRPDREGEKLF
TRBJ1-4 TRBV6-2/TRBV6-3 ASSWPGQGASNEKLF
TRBJ2-6 TRBV18 ASSGGQGRLLSGANVLT
TRBJ1-2 TRBV2 ASSNRVDYGYT
TRBJ2-1 TRBV24-1 ATSHQWRGQGAYNEQF
TRBJ2-1 TRBV25-1 ASSDGLAGVPPEQF
TRBJ2-2 TRBV10-3 AISEGTANTGELF
TRBJ2-7 TRBV6-5 ASSYSDRFVYEQY
TRBJ1-4 TRBV5-1 ASSSGQGEEKLF
TRBJ2-2 TRBV3-1/TRBV3-2 ASSQEGTYTGELF
TRBJ1-6 TRBV5-1 ASSLNTDNSPLH
TRBJ1-6 TRBV5-4 ASSALSGTTYNSPLH
TRBJ2-3 TRBV10-3 AIRTDRDPDTQY
TRBJ1-2 TRBV28 ASLYPDRGLYT
TRBJ2-1 TRBV5-1 ASSLTTSGSYNEQF
TRBJ1-2 TRBV4-1 ASSQGQADGYT
TRBJ2-3 TRBV19 ASATSGSETDTQY